These 18 T cell receptor beta chains originate from one sample sequenced in a study of T cells in Graves' hyperthyroidism and ophthalmopathy. Researchers amplified the TCR beta CDR3 regions from RNA transcripts. During a first-round RT-PCR of the TCR CDR3, the HTBI primer set was used. A single record per CDR3 protein comes from TCRdb applying MiXCR to the multiplex PCR reads. The data hold roughly 300,000 distinct CDR3 sequences, with more than 11% observed a single time. The sample consisted of blood. These receptors all come from a woman in her 30s with Graves' hyperthyroidism.

Notes on this clonotype: It may be a read error: a sequence one base away is much more abundant. This chain uses TRBV10-3 with TRBJ2-3; either TRBD1 or TRBD2 may fit D (5 bases each). Germline V CDR1 and CDR2: ENHRY, SYGVKD. The V gene lost 8 bases and the J gene lost 7 bases, with 16 bases spanning the gap. The CDR3 spans 13 residues. The DNA for the CDR3 is TGTGCCATCGAGGGGAATACTCCAAATACGCAGTATTTT. Translation: CAIEGNTPNTQYF.

This clonotype was seen at least ten times. This chain links TRBV29-1 with TRBJ2-1; D is undetermined. Trimming cost V 7 bases and J 8 bases, with 12 bases left between them. The V gene's germline CDR1 is SQVTM and CDR2 ANQGSEA. The CDR3 sequence is 11 residues long. This CDR3 is CSARLGYEQFF. For the CDR3, the DNA is TGCAGCGCCAGGCTAGGTTATGAGCAGTTCTTC.

The sample holds many counts of this clonotype. The J gene is TRBJ1-1, the V gene TRBV20-1; TRBD1 might be the D (6 bases). CDR1 and CDR2 from the germline V gene are DFQATT and SNEGSKA (reference sequence). Trimming removed 6 bases from V and 0 bases from J, with 14 bases in between. This CDR3 spans 14 amino acids. This chain's CDR3 is CSAKTGRMNTEAFF. CDR3 DNA: TGCAGTGCAAAGACAGGCCGCATGAACACTGAAGCTTTCTTT.

The chain has TRBV11-2 and TRBJ2-3; possible D gene TRBD1, 6 bases. Germline values: CDR1 SGHAT, CDR2 FQNNGV. The CDR3 runs to 14 residues. Between the trimmed V and J ends, which lost 5 bases and 9 bases, there was a span of 18 bases. The CDR3 reads CASSTMTGRDTQYF. For the CDR3, the DNA is TGTGCCAGCAGCACAATGACAGGAAGGGACACGCAGTATTTT.

The CDR3 protein is CSAFGQGSKQPQHF. The CDR3 DNA is TGCAGTGCTTTTGGACAGGGCAGTAAACAGCCCCAGCATTTT. The chain uses TRBV20-1 and TRBJ1-5, with 8 bases that match TRBD1. From germline, CDR1 is DFQATT and CDR2 SNEGSKA (reference sequence). CDR3 length: 14 amino acids. With V trimmed by 5 bases and J by 7 bases, 10 bases remained unmatched.

The rearrangement joins TRBV29-1 to TRBJ1-2, with D unclear. The germline V and J ends were trimmed by 2 bases and 7 bases, with 8 bases remaining between them. This CDR3 has 11 residues. The germline gives CDR1 SQVTM, CDR2 ANQGSEA. The CDR3 region is CSVESGSGYTF. In nucleotides, the CDR3 is TGCAGCGTTGAATCCGGATCTGGCTACACCTTC.

This clonotype occurred many times. The chain employs TRBV7-2 and TRBJ1-5; D remains unclear. Looked up from germline, CDR1 is SGHTA and CDR2 is FQGNSA. This CDR3 has 13 residues. With 3 bases removed from V and 5 bases from J, the gap between germline ends came to 8 bases. CDR3 in DNA: TGTGCCAGCAGCTTGGGATCGGATCAGCCCCAGCATTTT. Its translation: CASSLGSDQPQHF.

This chain connects TRBV5-6 to TRBJ2-3; TRBD1 matches 10 bases. The V gene end was trimmed by 0 bases and the J gene end by 5 bases; junction bases not matched to a gene: 12. The CDR3 has 18 amino acids. Germline values: CDR1 SGHDT, CDR2 YYEEEE. As DNA, the CDR3 is TGTGCCAGCAGCTTGGGACAGGGGGCGAGGTTTAAGAAAGATACGCAGTATTTT. Encoded protein: CASSLGQGARFKKDTQYF.

Worth noting for this clonotype: A junction end diverges from the germline sequence, so it may reflect a read error. CDR3 sequence (DNA): TGCGCCAGCAGCCCCACGACAGCAAATTCACCCATCCACTTT. This gives the protein CASSPTTANSPIHF. The V gene is TRBV4-1, the J gene TRBJ1-6, with D perhaps TRBD1 (5 bases). Germline V gene data show CDR1 as MGHRA and CDR2 as YSYEKL. The CDR3 sequence is 14 residues long.

This clonotype was counted a few times. The V and J genes are TRBV9 and TRBJ2-2; 12 bases fit TRBD2. After removal of 6 bases from V and 6 bases from J, the junction contained 6 bases not matched to a gene. The CDR3 loop spans 15 amino acids. CDR1 SGDLS and CDR2 YYNGEE come from the germline V gene. This CDR3 reads CASTLTSGSSGELFF. CDR3 in DNA: TGTGCCAGCACCCTGACTAGCGGGAGTTCCGGGGAGCTGTTTTTT.

The genes are TRBV19 and TRBJ2-7, with TRBD2 identical over 11 bases. Germline CDR1 LNHDA, CDR2 SQIVND (reference sequence). This CDR3 contains 14 residues. Trimming at V came to 4 bases and at J to 5 bases, leaving 4 bases not matched to a gene. The CDR3, as DNA: TGTGCCAGTAGTACTAGCGGGAGGCAAAACGAGCAGTACTTC. Protein sequence: CASSTSGRQNEQYF.

This clonotype was detected many times. V is TRBV28 and J is TRBJ1-5; tentative D call: TRBD1 (6 bases). Germline V CDR1 and CDR2: MDHEN, SYDVKM. This CDR3 comprises 16 residues. Trimming left V 6 bases short and J 10 bases short, with 25 bases between. The CDR3 DNA reads TGTGCCAGCAGCCCCCGAGGGAGTATAACAGGGCGACCCCAGCATTTT. Protein sequence: CASSPRGSITGRPQHF.

This clonotype was seen repeatedly, ten times or more. The chain is built from TRBV28 and TRBJ1-2; TRBD1 is a possible D gene (5 bases). The V end lost 10 bases, the J end lost 4 bases, and 13 bases lay between the germline ends. The CDR3 extends over 12 amino acids. The germline V gene has CDR1 MDHEN and CDR2 SYDVKM. CDR3 amino acids: CATDSYLYGYTF. The CDR3 DNA follows: TGTGCCACTGACAGCTACCTCTATGGCTACACCTTC.

This clonotype occurred many times. This chain uses TRBV5-1 with TRBJ2-5; D uncertain. Trimming left V 5 bases short and J 0 bases short, with 11 bases between. The CDR3 contains 14 residues. Germline V gene lookup returns CDR1 SGHRS and CDR2 YFSETQ. CDR3 nucleotide sequence: TGCGCCAGCAGTTCTCCCGGGTACCAAGAGACCCAGTACTTC. This codes for CASSSPGYQETQYF.

This clonotype was seen at least ten times. The J gene is TRBJ2-1, the V gene TRBV2, with D possibly being TRBD2 (5 bases). Trimming pared 5 bases from V and 8 bases from J, leaving 22 bases between. Looked up from germline, CDR1 is SNHLY and CDR2 is FYNNEI. This CDR3 contains 16 residues. This CDR3 reads CASSPGFRGGSYEQFF. CDR3 in DNA: TGTGCCAGCAGTCCCGGATTCCGCGGAGGCAGCTATGAGCAGTTCTTC.

The rearrangement joins TRBV20-1 to TRBJ1-5; D is possibly TRBD1 (5 bases). Germline V gene sequence: CDR1 DFQATT, CDR2 SNEGSKA (reference sequence). CDR3 length: 15 residues. Trimming removed 1 base at V and 4 bases at J, with 14 bases between. The CDR3 loop is CSARVGGGSNQPQHF. The CDR3 DNA follows: TGCAGTGCTAGAGTCGGGGGGGGATCGAATCAGCCCCAGCATTTT.

The chain has TRBV29-1 and TRBJ2-5; no reliable D call. This CDR3 is 12 amino acids long. Germline lookup yields CDR1 SQVTM and CDR2 ANQGSEA. With 2 bases removed from V and 2 bases from J, the gap between germline ends came to 6 bases. CDR3 amino acids: CSVESQQETQYF. In nucleotides, the CDR3 is TGCAGCGTTGAAAGCCAGCAAGAGACCCAGTACTTC.

This clonotype was seen repeatedly, ten times or more. This CDR3 is CASSGETGGPQHF. In DNA, the CDR3 is TGTGCCAGCTCCGGCGAGACAGGCGGCCCCCAGCATTTT. This rearrangement joins TRBV18 to TRBJ1-5, with D maybe TRBD1 (6 bases). V lost 6 bases to trimming and J lost 10 bases, with 16 bases between them. CDR1 KGHSH and CDR2 LQKENI come from the germline V gene. The CDR3 has 13 amino acids.